Each of the 27 T cell receptor beta chains below was sequenced from the same sample in a study of blood T cell repertoires in COVID-19. TCRdb's copy holds only in-frame clones and misses some; the assay was immunoSEQ multiplex PCR. Counted here are 100,000 to 150,000 clones, approximately 90% occurring once; the ten biggest clones make up about 1.9%. What was sequenced was peripheral blood. These receptors came from a middle-aged man with COVID-19, enrolled during active disease.

V gene TRBV3-1 (or the pseudogene TRBV3-2) combines with J gene TRBJ2-5; 8 nucleotides agree with TRBD2. Germline V gene sequence: CDR1 LGHDT, CDR2 YNNKEL (reference sequence). V was clipped by 5 bases and J by 3 bases; unmatched bases: 5. This CDR3 comprises 14 residues. For the CDR3, the DNA is TGTGCCAGCAGCTCCCGACTAGCGAAAGAGACCCAGTACTTC. Amino acids: CASSSRLAKETQYF.

This clone has more than one count but fewer than ten. The chain employs TRBV3-1 (or the pseudogene TRBV3-2) and TRBJ1-3; D ambiguous. The CDR3 extends over 13 amino acids. The V gene's germline CDR1 is LGHDT and CDR2 YNNKEL (reference sequence). Trimming removed 8 bases from V and 0 bases from J, with 8 bases in between. CDR3 loop: CASAASSGNTIYF. The CDR3 DNA is TGTGCCAGCGCCGCTAGCTCTGGAAACACCATATATTTT.

This chain connects TRBV9 to TRBJ1-1, with TRBD1 identical over 9 bases. Trimming took 4 bases from V and 2 from J; bases not matched to a gene: 9. Germline V gene sequence: CDR1 SGDLS, CDR2 YYNGEE. The CDR3 consists of 16 residues. The CDR3, as DNA: TGTGCCAGCAGCCCCAGCGGGGACAGGGTTAACACTGAAGCTTTCTTT. Amino acid sequence: CASSPSGDRVNTEAFF.

The chain links TRBV14 to TRBJ1-1; 7 nucleotides agree with TRBD1. Germline lookup yields CDR1 SGHDN and CDR2 FVKESK. The trim removed 4 bases at V and 4 bases at J, leaving 9 bases unmatched. The CDR3 consists of 15 residues. CDR3 sequence: CASSPKTGLSTEAFF. The CDR3 DNA reads as TGTGCCAGCAGCCCTAAGACAGGGTTGAGCACTGAAGCTTTCTTT.

The V gene is TRBV5-1, the J gene TRBJ2-1; 11 positions agree with TRBD2. V trimming: 3 bases; J trimming: 0 bases; junction bases outside the gene matches: 20. The CDR3 is 22 residues long. The germline gives CDR1 SGHRS, CDR2 YFSETQ. The CDR3: CASSWAAPSGRTTASSYNEQFF. In nucleotides, the CDR3 is TGCGCCAGCAGCTGGGCCGCTCCTAGCGGGAGGACAACTGCAAGCTCCTACAATGAGCAGTTCTTC.

The gene calls are TRBV10-3 and TRBJ2-1, with TRBD1 matching over 10 bases. There are 14 residues in the CDR3. Germline CDR1 ENHRY, CDR2 SYGVKD. Trimming at V came to 6 bases and at J to 9 bases, leaving 8 bases not matched to a gene. DNA for the CDR3: TGTGCCATCAGCCCGGGACAGGGGTTCGGTGAGCAGTTCTTC. Translating it yields CAISPGQGFGEQFF.

The V and J genes are TRBV9 and TRBJ2-5; TRBD1 matches at 12 bases. V lost 4 bases and J lost 3; bases outside the gene matches: 7. This CDR3 contains 16 residues. Germline CDR1 SGDLS, CDR2 YYNGEE. The CDR3 loop is CASSISGTGGEETQYF. The DNA of the CDR3 is TGTGCCAGCAGCATCTCCGGGACAGGGGGCGAAGAGACCCAGTACTTC.

V gene TRBV11-2 combines with J gene TRBJ2-1, with 7 bases aligning to TRBD2. This CDR3 has 13 residues. Unmatched junction bases numbered 7, after V lost 5 bases and J lost 9 bases. CDR1 and CDR2 (germline): SGHAT, FQNNGV. CDR3 sequence reads: CASSQIGRPEQFF. Here the CDR3 DNA reads TGTGCCAGCAGCCAGATCGGGAGGCCTGAGCAGTTCTTC.

The genes are TRBV5-1 and TRBJ2-7, with a weak D call TRBD1 (6 bases). There are 13 residues in the CDR3. Germline lookup yields CDR1 SGHRS and CDR2 YFSETQ. V was trimmed by 7 bases and J by 4 bases, leaving 15 bases between them. The CDR3 region is CASGTRGGYEQYF. Written as DNA, the CDR3 is TGCGCCAGCGGCACCAGGGGTGGGTACGAGCAGTACTTC.

V usage is TRBV21-1 and J usage is TRBJ1-2; TRBD1, the table's D call, was not compared with the DNA. TRBV21-1 is recorded as a pseudogene. This CDR3 contains 15 residues. CDR3 sequence: CASSKRAGKNYGYTF. For the CDR3, the DNA is TGTGCCAGCAGCAAAAGGGCAGGGAAGAACTATGGCTACACCTTC.

V is TRBV5-1 and J is TRBJ2-1; D possibly corresponds to TRBD1 (6 bases). From germline, CDR1 is SGHRS and CDR2 YFSETQ. Trimming removed 4 bases at V and 6 bases at J, with 17 bases between. CDR3 size: 15 residues. CDR3 protein: CASSPSGDKRNEQFF. The CDR3 DNA reads TGCGCCAGCAGCCCTTCAGGGGATAAGCGCAATGAGCAGTTCTTC. Full variable domain (missing parts from reference TRBV5-1 and TRBJ2-1): KAGVTQTPRYLIKTRGQQVTLSCSPISGHRSVSWYQQTPGQGLQFLFEYFSETQRNKGNFPGRFSGRQFSNSRSEMNVSTLELGDSALYLCASSPSGDKRNEQFFGPGTRLTVL.

The CDR3 reads CASRGVGRTQYF. The DNA for the CDR3 is TGTGCCAGCAGGGGCGTGGGGCGGACCCAGTACTTC. This rearrangement joins TRBV28 to TRBJ2-5, with D maybe TRBD1 (5 bases). Germline-derived CDR1 and CDR2 are MDHEN and SYDVKM. The CDR3 is made up of 12 amino acids. The V end was cut by 6 bases, the J end by 7 bases, with 12 bases between.

The CDR3 nucleotides read TGTGCCAGCTCACGAAATGGGCTAGCGGGAAGTTTGAACACCGGGGAGCTGTTTTTT. Translated: CASSRNGLAGSLNTGELFF. This rearrangement joins TRBV18 to TRBJ2-2; 9 positions agree with TRBD2. Germline loops: CDR1 KGHSH, CDR2 LQKENI. V lost 4 bases, J lost 1 base, and 13 bases stayed unmatched. This CDR3 comprises 19 residues.

This chain links TRBV9 with TRBJ2-1, with D maybe TRBD2 (6 bases). The CDR3 is 16 residues long. Germline V lookup: CDR1 SGDLS, CDR2 YYNGEE. V was clipped by 0 bases and J by 0 bases, with 10 bases between them. CDR3 coding DNA: TGTGCCAGCAGCGTAGGGGCGCGGGGCTCCTACAATGAGCAGTTCTTC. Protein: CASSVGARGSYNEQFF.

This chain links TRBV19 with TRBJ2-2, with 8 bases aligning to TRBD1. Germline CDR1 is LNHDA and CDR2 is SQIVND (reference sequence). This CDR3 spans 14 amino acids. V dropped 4 bases and J dropped 5; count of bases not matched to a gene: 3. In DNA, the CDR3 is TGTGCCAGTAGTAGCGGACAGGGAACCGGGGAGCTGTTTTTT. This encodes CASSSGQGTGELFF.

The chain couples TRBV7-2 to TRBJ2-2; 8 bases are shared with TRBD2. The CDR3 consists of 16 residues. Germline CDR1 and CDR2: SGHTA and FQGNSA. V was pared by 5 bases and J by 5 bases, with 10 bases of the junction left unmatched. CDR3 protein: CASSPGAGDRTGELFF. The CDR3 coding sequence is TGTGCCAGCAGCCCCGGAGCGGGAGATAGAACCGGGGAGCTGTTTTTT.

The V and J genes are TRBV30 and TRBJ2-5, with TRBD2 identical over 11 bases. J was trimmed by 5 bases and V by 2 bases; bases with no gene match: 10. The germline gives CDR1 GTSNPN, CDR2 SVGIG (reference sequence). The CDR3 is 16 residues long. The CDR3: CAWSFIAGGPQETQYF. CDR3 DNA sequence: TGTGCCTGGAGTTTTATAGCGGGAGGGCCGCAGGAGACCCAGTACTTC.

This chain connects TRBV18 to TRBJ1-1; D gene ambiguous. Germline loops: CDR1 KGHSH, CDR2 LQKENI. CDR3 length: 14 residues. The V and J ends lost 6 bases and 2 bases respectively, with 13 bases between them. CDR3 sequence (DNA): TGTGCCAGCTCCCCCGGGAAATTTAACACTGAAGCTTTCTTT. Amino acid sequence: CASSPGKFNTEAFF.

The V gene is TRBV9, the J gene TRBJ2-3, with D perhaps matching TRBD2 (5 bases). The CDR3 has 14 amino acids. With 4 bases removed from V and 6 bases from J, the gap between germline ends came to 15 bases. The V gene's germline CDR1 is SGDLS and CDR2 YYNGEE. The CDR3 DNA reads TGTGCCAGCAGCCCCCGGCTAGCCCCGGATACGCAGTATTTT. Translating it yields CASSPRLAPDTQYF.

J is TRBJ2-1 and V is TRBV7-2, with 10 bases lining up with TRBD1. This CDR3 has 13 amino acids. Germline trimming cut 8 bases from V and 4 bases from J; bases unmatched to any gene: 2. Germline CDR1 SGHTA, CDR2 FQGNSA. DNA of the CDR3: TGTGCCAGCGGGGACAGGGGTTACAATGAGCAGTTCTTC. Amino acids: CASGDRGYNEQFF.

This chain connects TRBV28 to TRBJ2-7; 8 bases line up with TRBD2. The CDR3 runs to 14 residues. Losses at the gene ends were 2 bases for V and 3 bases for J; bases not matched to a gene: 3. Germline CDR1 MDHEN, CDR2 SYDVKM. The CDR3 sequence is CASSLGGRLYEQYF. CDR3 sequence (DNA): TGTGCCAGCAGTTTAGGCGGGAGGCTCTACGAGCAGTACTTC.

This rearrangement joins TRBV2 to TRBJ2-7, with 11 bases lining up with TRBD2. J was trimmed by 2 bases and V by 5 bases; bases with no gene match: 2. Looked up from germline, CDR1 is SNHLY and CDR2 is FYNNEI. The CDR3 loop spans 14 amino acids. As DNA, the CDR3 is TGTGCCAGCAGTCGACTAGCGGGAACCTACGAGCAGTACGTC. Translation: CASSRLAGTYEQYV.

The V and J genes are TRBV5-1 and TRBJ2-5; 8 bases line up with TRBD1. After removal of 4 bases from V and 5 bases from J, the junction contained 10 bases not matched to a gene. The CDR3 spans 15 residues. Germline lookup yields CDR1 SGHRS and CDR2 YFSETQ. The CDR3 is CASSDLTGATETQYF. The CDR3 DNA follows: TGCGCCAGCAGCGACCTGACAGGGGCAACGGAGACCCAGTACTTC.

The chain employs TRBV6-5 and TRBJ2-5; 9 bases are shared with TRBD1. Germline CDR1 reads MNHEY; CDR2 reads SVGAGI. V was pared by 7 bases and J by 4 bases, with 7 bases of the junction left unmatched. The CDR3 runs 14 residues. The CDR3 DNA is TGTGCCAGCACCCCGACAGGGGGGCGAGAGACCCAGTACTTC. Translated, it gives CASTPTGGRETQYF.

V is TRBV7-9 and J is TRBJ1-1; D may be TRBD1 (5 bases). This CDR3 is built from 15 residues. V shed 5 bases and J shed 4 bases, with 17 bases lying between them. Germline CDR1 SEHNR, CDR2 FQNEAQ (reference sequence). The CDR3, as DNA: TGTGCCAGCAGCCTCAGGGTGGACGTTGGCACTGAAGCTTTCTTT. Its translation is CASSLRVDVGTEAFF. Full variable domain (rest looked up from reference TRBV7-9 and TRBJ1-1): DTGVSQNPRHKITKRGQNVTFRCDPISEHNRLYWYRQTLGQGPEFLTYFQNEAQLEKSRLLSDRFSAERPKGSFSTLEIQRTEQGDSAMYLCASSLRVDVGTEAFFGQGTRLTVV.

The genes are TRBV23-1 and TRBJ2-5, with D tentatively TRBD2 (7 bases). TRBV23-1 is an ORF, and what it does is uncertain. This CDR3 has 17 residues. V lost 2 bases, J lost 5 bases, and 21 bases lay in between. CDR3 loop: CASSQPDPGGGSETQYF. In DNA form, the CDR3 reads TGCGCCAGCAGTCAACCGGACCCCGGGGGCGGGAGTGAGACCCAGTACTTC.

The chain employs TRBV28 and TRBJ2-3; TRBD2 is a possible D gene (7 bases). The V gene lost 4 bases and the J gene lost 6 bases, with 26 bases spanning the gap. The CDR3 loop spans 18 amino acids. The germline CDR1 and CDR2 sequences are MDHEN and SYDVKM. The chain's CDR3 is CASSSPIGQGTILDTQYF. CDR3 coding DNA: TGTGCCAGCAGTTCCCCCATAGGGCAGGGGACTATCTTGGATACGCAGTATTTT.